Sequencing of this T cell receptor (beta chain) was carried out in a study of T cells expressing NK-cell markers. Whole-study results and caveats: A few donors' CD3+CD56-NKG2C+ cells were dominated by the same clonotypes.

As regards this clonotype: Its antigen is undetermined.

Each CDR3 protein gets one entry in TCRdb, which reprocessed the 5' RACE reads and gives no DNA. The sample holds a few hundred thousand distinct CDR3 sequences. Germline assignment: CDR1 SQVTM and CDR2 ANQGSEA. CDR3 size: 13 residues. This sequence joins TRBV29-1 and TRBJ2-3. The material sequenced was blood T cells: a sorted CD56 or NKG2C T cell subset, CD4+ or CD8+ T cells, or bulk PBMC T cells (not recorded which). The receptor's source is a man aged 18 to 69 in good health. CDR3 region: CSVEGTNADTQYF.